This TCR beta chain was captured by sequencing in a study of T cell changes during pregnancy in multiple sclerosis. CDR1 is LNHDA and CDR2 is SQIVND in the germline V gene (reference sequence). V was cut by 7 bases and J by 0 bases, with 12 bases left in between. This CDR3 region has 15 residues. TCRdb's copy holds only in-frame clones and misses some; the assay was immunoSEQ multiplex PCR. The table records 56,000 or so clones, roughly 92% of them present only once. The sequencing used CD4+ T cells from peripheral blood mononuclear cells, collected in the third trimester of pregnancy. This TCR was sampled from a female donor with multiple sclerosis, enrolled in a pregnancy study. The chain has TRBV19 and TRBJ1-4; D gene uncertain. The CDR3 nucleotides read TGTGCCAGTAAAGACCGCGGTGCAACTAATGAAAAACTGTTTTTT. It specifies CASKDRGATNEKLFF.